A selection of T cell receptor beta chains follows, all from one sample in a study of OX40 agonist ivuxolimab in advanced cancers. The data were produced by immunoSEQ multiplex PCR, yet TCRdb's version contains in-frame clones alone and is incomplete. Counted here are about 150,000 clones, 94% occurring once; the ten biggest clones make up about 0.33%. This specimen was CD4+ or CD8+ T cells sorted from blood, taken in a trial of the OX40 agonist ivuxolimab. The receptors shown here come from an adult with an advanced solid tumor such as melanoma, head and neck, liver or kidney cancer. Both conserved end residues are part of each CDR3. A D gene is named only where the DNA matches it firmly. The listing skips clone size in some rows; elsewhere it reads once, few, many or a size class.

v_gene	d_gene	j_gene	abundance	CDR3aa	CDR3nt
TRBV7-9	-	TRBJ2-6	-	CASSLSWDILSGANVLTF	TGTGCCAGCAGCTTATCGTGGGATATCCTCTCTGGGGCCAACGTCCTGACTTTC
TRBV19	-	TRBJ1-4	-	CASSRGRTNEKLFF	TGTGCCAGTAGCCGGGGAAGAACTAATGAAAAACTGTTTTTT
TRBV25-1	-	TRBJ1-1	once	CASTARTPGEAFF	TGTGCCAGCACCGCCCGGACCCCGGGAGAAGCTTTCTTT
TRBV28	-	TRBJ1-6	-	CASPPAGALSYNSPLHF	TGTGCCAGCCCCCCGGCAGGGGCCCTCTCCTATAATTCACCCCTCCACTTT
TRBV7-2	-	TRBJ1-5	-	CASSYWSGGNQPQHF	TGTGCCAGCAGCTACTGGTCAGGCGGCAATCAGCCCCAGCATTTT
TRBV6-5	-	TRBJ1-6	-	CASSYSRDFNSPLHF	TGTGCCAGCAGTTACTCGAGGGATTTTAATTCACCCCTCCACTTT
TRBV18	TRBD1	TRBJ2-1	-	CASSPLAGGSMLYNEQFF	TGTGCCAGCTCACCGTTGGCAGGGGGCTCTATGCTTTACAATGAGCAGTTCTTC
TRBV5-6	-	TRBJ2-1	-	CASSGIADGYNEQFF	TGTGCCAGCAGCGGAATAGCGGACGGTTACAATGAGCAGTTCTTC
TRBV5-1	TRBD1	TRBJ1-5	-	CASSLGDRVGNQPQHF	TGCGCCAGCAGCTTGGGGGACAGGGTTGGCAATCAGCCCCAGCATTTT
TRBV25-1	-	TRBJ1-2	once	CASSELGGGYGYTF	TGTGCCAGCAGTGAATTGGGGGGGGGATATGGCTACACCTTC
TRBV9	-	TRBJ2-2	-	CASSRGGTNTGELFF	TGTGCCAGCAGCCGTGGCGGGACGAACACCGGGGAGCTGTTTTTT
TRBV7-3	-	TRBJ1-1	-	CASSLTQDSEAFF	TGTGCCAGCAGCTTAACCCAGGACAGTGAAGCTTTCTTT
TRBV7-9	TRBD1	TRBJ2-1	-	CASSPPGTGGKFF	TGTGCCAGCAGCCCACCTGGGACAGGGGGCAAGTTCTTC
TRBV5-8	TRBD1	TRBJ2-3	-	CASSRRDREKSDTQYF	TGTGCCAGCAGCCGACGGGACAGGGAGAAGTCGGATACGCAGTATTTT
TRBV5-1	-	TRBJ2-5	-	CASSLVAQQETQYF	TGCGCCAGCAGCTTGGTTGCTCAGCAAGAGACCCAGTACTTC
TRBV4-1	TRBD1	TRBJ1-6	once	CASSQRDSSPLHF	TGCGCCAGCAGCCAAAGGGACAGTTCACCCCTCCACTTT
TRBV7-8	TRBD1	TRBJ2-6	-	CASSSPPGQGNSGANVLTF	TGTGCCAGCAGCTCACCCCCGGGACAGGGCAACTCTGGGGCCAACGTCCTGACTTTC
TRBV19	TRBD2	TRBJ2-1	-	CASSPRGGTRVGEQFF	TGTGCCAGTAGTCCGAGGGGGGGGACTAGGGTCGGAGAGCAGTTCTTC
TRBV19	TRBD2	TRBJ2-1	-	CASSPRGGSRYEQFF	TGTGCCAGTAGTCCCCGCGGCGGGAGCCGATATGAGCAGTTCTTC
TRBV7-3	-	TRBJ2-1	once	CASSSLTRNEQFF	TGTGCCAGCAGCTCCCTTACCCGCAATGAGCAGTTCTTC
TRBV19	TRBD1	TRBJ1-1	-	CASIRDRVDTEAFF	TGTGCCAGTATCCGGGACAGGGTTGACACTGAAGCTTTCTTT
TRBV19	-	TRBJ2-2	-	CASYDLPNTGELFF	TGTGCCAGTTATGACTTACCGAACACCGGGGAGCTGTTTTTT
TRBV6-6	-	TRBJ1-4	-	CASRGDGEKLFF	TGTGCCAGCAGGGGGGACGGTGAAAAACTGTTTTTT
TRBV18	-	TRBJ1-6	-	CASSRETNSPLHF	TGTGCCAGCTCACGAGAGACCAATTCACCCCTCCACTTT
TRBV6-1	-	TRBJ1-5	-	CASSETGSYQPQHF	TGTGCCAGCAGTGAAACGGGGTCTTATCAGCCCCAGCATTTT
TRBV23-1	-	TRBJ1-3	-	CASSLIITVKRSGNTIYF	TGCGCCAGCAGTCTTATTATTACCGTTAAACGCTCTGGAAACACCATATATTTT
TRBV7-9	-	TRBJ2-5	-	CASTPRGGGETQYF	TGTGCCAGCACCCCTAGAGGAGGGGGAGAGACCCAGTACTTC
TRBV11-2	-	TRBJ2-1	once	CASSLGLRTRGNEQFF	TGTGCCAGCAGCTTAGGACTTCGGACCAGGGGTAATGAGCAGTTCTTC
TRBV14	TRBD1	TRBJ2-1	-	CASSRGQGLREQFF	TGTGCCAGCAGCCGAGGACAGGGGCTTCGTGAGCAGTTCTTC
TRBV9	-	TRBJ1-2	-	CASSVGQGSYGYTF	TGTGCCAGCAGCGTAGGGCAGGGGAGCTATGGCTACACCTTC
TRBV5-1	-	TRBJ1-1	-	CASSSLSPNTEAFF	TGCGCCAGCAGCTCCCTCAGCCCGAACACTGAAGCTTTCTTT
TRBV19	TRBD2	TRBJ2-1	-	CASSKPPTSGSGSRDEQFF	TGTGCCAGTAGTAAGCCCCCCACTAGCGGGAGCGGATCTAGGGATGAGCAGTTCTTC
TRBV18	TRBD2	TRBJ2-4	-	CASSPLAGGPGTKNIQYF	TGTGCCAGCTCACCACTAGCGGGAGGGCCGGGGACCAAAAACATTCAGTACTTC
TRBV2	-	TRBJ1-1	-	CASSAAQMNTEAFF	TGTGCCAGCAGCGCAGCGCAAATGAACACTGAAGCTTTCTTT
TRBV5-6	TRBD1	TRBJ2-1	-	CASSLGQGRYNEQFF	TGTGCCAGCAGCCTGGGACAGGGACGGTACAATGAGCAGTTCTTC
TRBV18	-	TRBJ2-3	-	CASSPTTTDTQYF	TGTGCCAGCTCACCAACCACAACAGATACGCAGTATTTT
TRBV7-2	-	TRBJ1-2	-	CASSLAGAGRGGYTF	TGTGCCAGCAGCTTAGCCGGCGCGGGCCGTGGTGGCTACACCTTC
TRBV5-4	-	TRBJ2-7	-	CASSLQDRDYEQYF	TGTGCCAGCAGCCTGCAGGACAGAGACTACGAGCAGTACTTC
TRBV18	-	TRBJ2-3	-	CASSPTISTDTQYF	TGTGCCAGCTCACCCACAATTAGCACAGATACGCAGTATTTT
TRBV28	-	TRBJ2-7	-	CASTPRPSYEQYF	TGTGCCAGCACCCCCCGACCCTCCTACGAGCAGTACTTC
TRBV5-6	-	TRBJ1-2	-	CASSTGRAYGYTF	TGTGCCAGCAGCACGGGACGGGCCTATGGCTACACCTTC
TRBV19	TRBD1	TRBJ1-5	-	CASSTSAYRTGPSSNQPQHF	TGTGCCAGTAGTACTTCTGCCTACCGGACAGGACCATCTAGCAATCAGCCCCAGCATTTT
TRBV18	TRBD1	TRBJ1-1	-	CASSLDRGNTEAFF	TGTGCCAGCTCACTGGACAGGGGTAACACTGAAGCTTTCTTT
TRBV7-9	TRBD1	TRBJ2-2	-	CASSPGDRDTGELFF	TGTGCCAGCAGCCCGGGGGACAGGGACACCGGGGAGCTGTTTTTT
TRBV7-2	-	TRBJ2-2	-	CASSLGGPPGELFF	TGTGCCAGCAGCCTTGGCGGGCCCCCCGGGGAGCTGTTTTTT
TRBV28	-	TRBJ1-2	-	CASSLGRGEINYGYTF	TGTGCCAGCAGTTTAGGACGCGGGGAGATCAACTATGGCTACACCTTC
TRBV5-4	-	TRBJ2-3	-	CASSLPRGGADTQYF	TGTGCCAGCAGCCTCCCCCGAGGGGGGGCAGATACGCAGTATTTT
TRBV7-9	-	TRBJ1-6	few	CASSLAGGQGSPPLHF	TGTGCCAGCAGCTTAGCCGGTGGGCAGGGAAGCCCACCCCTCCACTTT
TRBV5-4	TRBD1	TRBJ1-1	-	CASSTIQGAKAFF	TGTGCCAGCAGTACCATACAGGGGGCGAAAGCTTTCTTT
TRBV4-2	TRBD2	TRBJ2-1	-	CASSQARTSGEQFF	TGTGCCAGCAGCCAAGCCCGGACTAGTGGTGAGCAGTTCTTC
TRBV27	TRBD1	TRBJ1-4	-	CASSLRAGGGPTNEKLFF	TGTGCCAGCAGTTTAAGGGCAGGGGGTGGACCAACTAATGAAAAACTGTTTTTT
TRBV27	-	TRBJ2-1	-	CASSLRMAGRPYNEQFF	TGTGCCAGCAGTTTACGTATGGCGGGAAGGCCCTACAATGAGCAGTTCTTC
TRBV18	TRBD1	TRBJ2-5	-	CASSTRTGTGAETQYF	TGTGCCAGCTCAACCCGCACCGGGACAGGGGCCGAGACCCAGTACTTC
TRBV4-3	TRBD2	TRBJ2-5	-	CASSPLTSGGETQYF	TGCGCCAGCAGCCCCTTAACTAGCGGGGGGGAGACCCAGTACTTC
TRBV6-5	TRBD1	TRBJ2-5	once	CASKGRDRVAETQYF	TGTGCCAGCAAAGGGAGGGACAGGGTAGCAGAGACCCAGTACTTC
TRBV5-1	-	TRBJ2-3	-	CASSLGGLGGADTQYF	TGCGCCAGCAGCTTGGGGGGACTGGGCGGCGCAGATACGCAGTATTTT
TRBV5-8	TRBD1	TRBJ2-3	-	CASSRKGGADTQYF	TGTGCCAGCAGCCGAAAAGGGGGCGCAGATACGCAGTATTTT